The 12 T cell receptor beta chains below were found in one sample sequenced in a study of shared clonotypes between healthy human individuals. Naive CD8 cells lacked CD45RO, underwent positive selection for CCR7 and left out terminally differentiated effector memory CD45RA+ cells. Sequencing used immunoSEQ multiplex PCR; TCRdb keeps in-frame clones, though not all of them. The sample carries 750,000 to 1,000,000 clones, nearly 95% recorded once. Material for sequencing was naive CD8+ T cells sorted from blood. These TCRs come from a man aged 25-45 years in good health.

V gene TRBV29-1 combines with J gene TRBJ1-3; 8 bases map to TRBD1. Germline CDR1 is SQVTM and CDR2 is ANQGSEA. The CDR3 covers 11 residues. After removal of 2 bases from V and 11 bases from J, the junction contained 2 bases not matched to a gene. CDR3 coding DNA: TGCAGCGTTGAACAGGGGGCTTCCATATATTTT. Amino acids: CSVEQGASIYF.

The chain uses TRBV5-1 and TRBJ1-4; TRBD1 might be the D (5 bases). The V gene lost 0 bases and the J gene lost 8 bases, with 11 bases spanning the gap. Germline assignment: CDR1 SGHRS and CDR2 YFSETQ. This CDR3 is built from 14 residues. The CDR3 region is CASSLVWGDEKLFF. CDR3 in DNA: TGCGCCAGCAGCTTGGTGTGGGGGGACGAAAAACTGTTTTTT.

This chain uses TRBV28 with TRBJ2-2; D remains ambiguous. The germline V and J ends were trimmed by 3 bases and 5 bases, with 7 bases remaining between them. This CDR3 is 13 amino acids long. The V gene's germline CDR1 is MDHEN and CDR2 SYDVKM. In nucleotides, the CDR3 is TGTGCCAGCAGTTTGTCCCGAACCGGGGAGCTGTTTTTT. Its protein product is CASSLSRTGELFF. The complete variable domain, with remaining parts taken from reference TRBV28 and TRBJ2-2, reads DVKVTQSSRYLVKRTGEKVFLECVQDMDHENMFWYRQDPGLGLRLIYFSYDVKMKEKGDIPEGYSVSREKKERFSLILESASTNQTSMYLCASSLSRTGELFFGEGSRLTVL.

V usage is TRBV9 and J usage is TRBJ1-1; D is unresolved. V lost 7 bases to trimming and J lost 3 bases, with 19 bases between them. The CDR3 length is 15 residues. Germline CDR1 is SGDLS and CDR2 is YYNGEE. In DNA, the CDR3 is TGTGCCAGCGGAGGTTTGACCCCGAGGGACACTGAAGCTTTCTTT. Translating it yields CASGGLTPRDTEAFF. Using reference TRBV9 and TRBJ1-1 for the parts outside the CDR3, the full variable domain is DSGVTQTPKHLITATGQRVTLRCSPRSGDLSVYWYQQSLDQGLQFLIQYYNGEERAKGNILERFSAQQFPDLHSELNLSSLELGDSALYFCASGGLTPRDTEAFFGQGTRLTVV.

This clone occurred once. The chain has TRBV6-5 and TRBJ2-7, with a weak D call TRBD2 (5 bases). V lost 1 base, J lost 4 bases, and 14 bases lay in between. The CDR3 covers 15 residues. In germline, CDR1 is MNHEY, CDR2 SVGAGI. The DNA of the CDR3 is TGTGCCAGCAGTTACTTCGCGGGCAGTATGTACGAGCAGTACTTC. This gives the protein CASSYFAGSMYEQYF.

For this clone: Other nucleotide sequences in the sample specify the same CDR3. The rearrangement links TRBV7-6 to TRBJ2-7; TRBD1 agrees at 9 bases. This CDR3 region has 14 residues. Germline V lookup: CDR1 SGHVS, CDR2 FNYEAQ. V was pared by 5 bases and J by 4 bases, with 6 bases of the junction left unmatched. The CDR3 DNA is TGTGCCAGCAGCCCCGGGACAGGGAGTTACGAGCAGTACTTC. This translates into CASSPGTGSYEQYF.

Only one count was recorded for this clone. The rearrangement joins TRBV11-2 to TRBJ2-1, with 10 bases that match TRBD2. V lost 7 bases and J lost 4; bases outside the gene matches: 4. Germline assignment: CDR1 SGHAT and CDR2 FQNNGV. This CDR3 is built from 14 residues. CDR3 nucleotides: TGTGCCAGCACCGGACTAGCGGAATACAATGAGCAGTTCTTC. Amino acids: CASTGLAEYNEQFF.

This rearrangement joins TRBV5-4 to TRBJ1-2, with TRBD1 as a possible D gene (5 bases). The CDR3 spans 14 residues. The germline V gene encodes CDR1 SGHNT and CDR2 YYREEE (reference sequence). Trimming took off 4 bases at V and 4 bases at J, with 14 bases between the two ends. The CDR3 coding sequence is TGTGCCAGCAGCACGGACAATAGTGGCTATGGCTACACCTTC. It yields the protein CASSTDNSGYGYTF.

The V call is TRBV4-1, the J call TRBJ1-2; 7 nucleotides line up with TRBD1. Per germline, CDR1 MGHRA and CDR2 YSYEKL. V shed 0 bases and J 4 bases; nucleotides not matched to a gene: 5. The CDR3 length is 15 residues. The CDR3 nucleotides read TGCGCCAGCAGCCAAGACGGCAGGGGGTCCTATGGCTACACCTTC. As protein: CASSQDGRGSYGYTF.

This chain links TRBV11-2 with TRBJ2-5; D possibly corresponds to TRBD1 (6 bases). Germline assignment: CDR1 SGHAT and CDR2 FQNNGV. The V end lost 0 bases, the J end lost 2 bases, and 10 bases lay between the germline ends. The CDR3 contains 15 residues. The CDR3 DNA reads as TGTGCCAGCAGCTTAGAGGGACACGGGCAAGAGACCCAGTACTTC. Translated: CASSLEGHGQETQYF.

This chain connects TRBV28 to TRBJ1-5; D is possibly TRBD1 (5 bases). This CDR3 contains 13 residues. Trimming pared 6 bases from V and 3 bases from J, leaving 9 bases between. Germline CDR1 is MDHEN and CDR2 is SYDVKM. The CDR3 reads CASSDSYNQPQHF. The CDR3 region has the DNA TGTGCCAGCAGCGACAGTTACAATCAGCCCCAGCATTTT. Using reference TRBV28 and TRBJ1-5 for the parts outside the CDR3, the full variable domain is DVKVTQSSRYLVKRTGEKVFLECVQDMDHENMFWYRQDPGLGLRLIYFSYDVKMKEKGDIPEGYSVSREKKERFSLILESASTNQTSMYLCASSDSYNQPQHFGDGTRLSIL.

V gene TRBV29-1 combines with J gene TRBJ2-1; D uncertain. Germline-derived CDR1 and CDR2 are SQVTM and ANQGSEA. The CDR3 runs to 10 residues. The V end was cut by 4 bases, the J end by 5 bases, with 3 bases between. The CDR3 coding sequence is TGCAGCGTTGCAAACAATGAGCAGTTCTTC. Its translation is CSVANNEQFF.